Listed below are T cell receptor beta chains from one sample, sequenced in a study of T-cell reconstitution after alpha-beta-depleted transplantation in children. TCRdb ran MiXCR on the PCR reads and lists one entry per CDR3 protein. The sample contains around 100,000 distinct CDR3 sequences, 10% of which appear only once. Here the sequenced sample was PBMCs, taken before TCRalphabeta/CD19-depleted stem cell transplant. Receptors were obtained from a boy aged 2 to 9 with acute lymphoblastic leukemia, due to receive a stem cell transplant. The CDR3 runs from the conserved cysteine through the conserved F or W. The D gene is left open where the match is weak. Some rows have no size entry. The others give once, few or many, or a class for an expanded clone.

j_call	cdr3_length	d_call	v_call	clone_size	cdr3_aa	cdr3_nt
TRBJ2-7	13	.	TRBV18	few	CASSPGGHYEQYF	TGTGCCAGCTCACCGGGAGGCCACTACGAGCAGTACTTC
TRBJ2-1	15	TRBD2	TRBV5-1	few	CASSLDSGRALEQFF	TGCGCCAGCAGCTTGGATAGCGGGAGGGCCCTTGAGCAGTTCTTC
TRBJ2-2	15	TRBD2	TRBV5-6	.	CASSLPSGFTGELFF	TGTGCCAGCAGCTTGCCTAGCGGTTTCACCGGGGAGCTGTTTTTT
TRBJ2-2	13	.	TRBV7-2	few	CAKLRRDTGELFF	TGTGCCAAGTTGCGGAGAGACACCGGGGAGCTGTTTTTT
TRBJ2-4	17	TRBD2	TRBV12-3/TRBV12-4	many	CASSSILAGLAKNIQYF	TGTGCCAGCAGTTCCATTCTAGCGGGCCTAGCCAAAAACATTCAGTACTTC
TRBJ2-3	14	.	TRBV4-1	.	CASSHTVTTHTQYF	TGCGCCAGCAGCCACACAGTAACAACCCATACGCAGTATTTT
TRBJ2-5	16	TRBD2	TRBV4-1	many	CASSYTSGSLQETQYF	TGCGCCAGCAGCTATACTAGCGGGAGTCTCCAAGAGACCCAGTACTTC
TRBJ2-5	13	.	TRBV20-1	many	CSAPDYLGAGQYF	TGCAGTGCCCCGGACTATCTGGGTGCGGGCCAGTACTTC
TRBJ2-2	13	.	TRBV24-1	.	CATSDRYTGELFF	TGTGCCACCAGTGACCGCTACACCGGGGAGCTGTTTTTT
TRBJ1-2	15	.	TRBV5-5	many	CASSLAPGNNYGYTF	TGTGCCAGCAGCTTGGCTCCGGGAAATAACTATGGCTACACCTTC
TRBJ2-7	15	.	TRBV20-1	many	CSASTPQPPAYEQYF	TGCAGTGCTAGTACCCCGCAGCCTCCCGCTTACGAGCAGTACTTC
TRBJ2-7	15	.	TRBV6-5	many	CASSYSTWAGYEQYF	TGTGCCAGCAGTTACTCGACCTGGGCAGGTTACGAGCAGTACTTC
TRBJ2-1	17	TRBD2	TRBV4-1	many	CASSQDKRLAGVHEQFF	TGCGCCAGCAGCCAAGATAAAAGGCTAGCGGGAGTCCATGAGCAGTTCTTC
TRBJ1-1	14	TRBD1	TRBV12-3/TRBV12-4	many	CASSWGQINTEAFF	TGTGCCAGCAGTTGGGGACAGATAAACACTGAAGCTTTCTTT
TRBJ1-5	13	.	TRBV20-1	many	CSARDGSNQPQHF	TGCAGTGCTAGGGATGGTAGCAATCAGCCCCAGCATTTT
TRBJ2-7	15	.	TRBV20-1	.	CSARGRRLLSYEQYF	TGCAGTGCTAGAGGACGGAGGCTCCTCTCCTACGAGCAGTACTTC
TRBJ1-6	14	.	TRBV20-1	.	CSARLGGSNSPLHF	TGCAGTGCTAGGTTAGGCGGGAGCAATTCACCCCTCCACTTT
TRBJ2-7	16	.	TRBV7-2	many	CASSRRGGTPAYEQYF	TGTGCCAGCAGCCGACGAGGGGGAACCCCCGCCTACGAGCAGTACTTC
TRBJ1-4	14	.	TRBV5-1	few	CASSSRAAGEKLFF	TGCGCCAGCAGCTCCCGGGCCGCCGGTGAAAAACTGTTTTTT